This entry lists 20 T cell receptor beta chains sequenced from one sample in a study of blood T cell repertoires in COVID-19. Only in-frame clones appear in the TCRdb table, and some are missing; sequencing was by immunoSEQ multiplex PCR. The table includes around 160,000 clones, approximately 83% detected once. Sequencing was carried out using peripheral blood. These receptors were collected from a woman in her fifties or sixties with COVID-19, enrolled during active disease.

V gene TRBV24-1 combines with J gene TRBJ1-2; D perhaps matches TRBD1 (6 bases). The germline V gene has CDR1 KGHDR and CDR2 SFDVKD. This CDR3 comprises 12 residues. V was trimmed by 4 bases and J by 6 bases, leaving 8 bases between them. DNA for the CDR3: TGTGCCACCAGTGAATACAGGGATGGCTACACCTTC. It codes for CATSEYRDGYTF.

With regard to this clone: The junction differs from germline at one of its ends, possibly a read error. The CDR3 DNA follows: TGTGCCAGCAGCCAAGGGAAAAGGGCCGCGGGTTTCATACATTTT. Translation: CASSQGKRAAGFIHF. The gene calls are TRBV3-1 (or the pseudogene TRBV3-2) and TRBJ1-4; D is unclear. The CDR3 sequence is 15 residues long. From germline, CDR1 is LGHDT and CDR2 YNNKEL (reference sequence).

This chain uses TRBV6-5 with TRBJ1-6; 7 bases map to TRBD1. The CDR3 extends over 13 amino acids. From germline, CDR1 is MNHEY and CDR2 SVGAGI. The CDR3 here is CAAGGIHNSPLHF. Here the CDR3 DNA reads TGTGCAGCAGGGGGTATACATAATTCACCCCTCCACTTT.

This clone was observed at least ten times. The V and J genes are TRBV30 and TRBJ1-2; TRBD1 agrees at 8 bases. The CDR3 extends over 11 amino acids. Unmatched junction bases numbered 4, after V lost 5 bases and J lost 8 bases. Germline V gene lookup returns CDR1 GTSNPN and CDR2 SVGIG (reference sequence). The CDR3 DNA is TGTGCCTGGGGGACAGGCTCGGGCTACACCTTC. Encoded protein: CAWGTGSGYTF.

CDR3 DNA sequence: TGTGCCAGCTACTCTGGGGCCAACGTCCTGACTTTC. The encoded protein is CASYSGANVLTF. The rearrangement joins TRBV9 to TRBJ2-6; D unresolved. The CDR3 runs 12 residues. Trimming stripped 7 bases from V and 0 bases from J, with 2 bases between. CDR1 and CDR2 from the germline V gene are SGDLS and YYNGEE.

This clone was counted a few times. This chain links TRBV29-1 with TRBJ2-7; 11 nucleotides align to TRBD1. V was pared by 1 base and J by 6 bases, with 5 bases of the junction left unmatched. CDR1 and CDR2 (germline): SQVTM, ANQGSEA. The CDR3 is 14 amino acids. The DNA of the CDR3 is TGCAGCGTTGAAGGGGACAGGGGGGCCCGCGAGCAGTACTTC. The encoded protein is CSVEGDRGAREQYF.

The V gene is TRBV27, the J gene TRBJ2-7; 9 bases map to TRBD1. Germline CDR1 reads MNHEY; CDR2 reads SMNVEV (reference sequence). J lost 5 bases, V lost 2 bases, and 10 bases had no gene match. This CDR3 region has 16 residues. CDR3 in amino acids: CASSLHQRGQGNEQYF. The CDR3 DNA reads TGTGCCAGCAGTTTACATCAAAGGGGACAGGGTAACGAGCAGTACTTC.

The V call is TRBV5-4, the J call TRBJ1-1; 8 positions agree with TRBD1. This CDR3 has 15 residues. V was clipped by 4 bases and J by 5 bases; unmatched bases: 10. Germline V lookup: CDR1 SGHNT, CDR2 YYREEE (reference sequence). CDR3 coding DNA: TGTGCCAGCAGCGACCAGGACAGGGTTAGTACTGAAGCTTTCTTT. Translating it yields CASSDQDRVSTEAFF.

The V call is TRBV7-2, the J call TRBJ1-1; D is unclear. Trimming took off 4 bases at V and 0 bases at J, with 12 bases between the two ends. This CDR3 has 15 amino acids. From germline, CDR1 is SGHTA and CDR2 FQGNSA. The CDR3 is CASSSQIGMNTEAFF. The CDR3 DNA follows: TGTGCCAGCAGCTCGCAGATCGGGATGAACACTGAAGCTTTCTTT.

CDR3 sequence: CASSFAKGREKLFF. The CDR3 coding sequence is TGTGCCAGCAGTTTTGCAAAGGGGAGGGAAAAACTGTTTTTT. V usage is TRBV27 and J usage is TRBJ1-4, with a weak D call TRBD1 (5 bases). This CDR3 comprises 14 residues. The germline gives CDR1 MNHEY, CDR2 SMNVEV (reference sequence). Trimming took 3 bases from V and 8 from J, leaving 13 bases between them.

The chain uses TRBV10-3 and TRBJ1-1; D unclear. CDR1 is ENHRY and CDR2 is SYGVKD in the germline V gene. The germline V and J ends were trimmed by 4 bases and 2 bases, with 14 bases remaining between them. The CDR3 sequence is 15 residues long. CDR3 sequence (DNA): TGTGCCATCAGTGTTAACCGACTTAAAAACACTGAAGCTTTCTTT. Translated: CAISVNRLKNTEAFF.

V and J are TRBV7-2 and TRBJ2-1; a possible D gene is TRBD2 (6 bases). CDR1 is SGHTA, CDR2 FQGNSA, per germline. V was trimmed by 4 bases and J by 0 bases, leaving 16 bases between them. This CDR3 region has 17 residues. This chain's CDR3 is CASSSKPGLSSYNEQFF. The CDR3 bases are TGTGCCAGCAGCTCAAAACCGGGACTTAGCTCCTACAATGAGCAGTTCTTC.

The J gene is TRBJ1-4, the V gene TRBV7-6; 9 nucleotides match TRBD1. The CDR3 loop spans 15 amino acids. Germline CDR1 is SGHVS and CDR2 is FNYEAQ. After removal of 1 base from V and 8 bases from J, the junction contained 5 bases not matched to a gene. The CDR3 DNA sequence: TGTGCCAGCAGCTTAGAGGGGACAGGGCAGGAAAAACTGTTTTTT. Translated, it gives CASSLEGTGQEKLFF.

CDR3 in DNA: TGCAGCGTTGGCCAAGCGAATTCACCCCTCCACTTT. Encoded protein: CSVGQANSPLHF. V gene TRBV29-1 combines with J gene TRBJ1-6, with D hard to call. The CDR3 totals 12 residues. V was trimmed by 4 bases and J by 7 bases, leaving 8 bases between them. The germline V gene encodes CDR1 SQVTM and CDR2 ANQGSEA.

J is TRBJ2-5 and V is TRBV10-1; 7 nucleotides align to TRBD1. Per the germline V gene, CDR1 is WNHNN and CDR2 is SYGVQD (reference sequence). The CDR3 runs to 14 residues. Trimming removed 0 bases from V and 3 bases from J; junction bases left unmatched: 1. The CDR3 loop is CASSESGTEETQYF. DNA of the CDR3: TGCGCCAGCAGTGAGTCCGGGACAGAAGAGACCCAGTACTTC.

The rearrangement links TRBV20-1 to TRBJ1-2, with 8 bases fitting TRBD1. The CDR3 is 11 amino acids. CDR1 and CDR2 from the germline V gene are DFQATT and SNEGSKA (reference sequence). After removal of 5 bases from V and 4 bases from J, the junction contained 0 bases not matched to a gene. CDR3 coding DNA: TGCAGTGCTGGACAGGGCTATGGCTACACCTTC. Its translation is CSAGQGYGYTF.

The chain couples TRBV3-1 (or the pseudogene TRBV3-2) to TRBJ2-5, with D maybe TRBD2 (6 bases). Germline-derived CDR1 and CDR2 are LGHDT and YNNKEL (reference sequence). The CDR3 contains 15 residues. V shed 0 bases and J shed 1 base, with 9 bases lying between them. The CDR3 DNA reads as TGTGCCAGCAGCCAAGATGAACTAGCCCAAGAGACCCAGTACTTC. As protein: CASSQDELAQETQYF.

The rearrangement uses TRBV2 and TRBJ1-1, with 11 positions matching TRBD1. Germline V gives CDR1 SNHLY, CDR2 FYNNEI. Trimming cost V 7 bases and J 8 bases; bases outside gene matches: 3. This CDR3 contains 12 residues. The CDR3 DNA reads TGTGCCAGCAACGGACAGGGGGCCGAAGCTTTCTTT. As protein: CASNGQGAEAFF.

Only a few counts were recorded for this clone. The genes are TRBV19 and TRBJ1-6, with TRBD1 matching over 7 bases. V lost 5 bases, J lost 2 bases, and 0 bases stayed unmatched. Germline V gene lookup returns CDR1 LNHDA and CDR2 SQIVND (reference sequence). The CDR3 loop spans 14 amino acids. The CDR3 DNA follows: TGTGCCAGTAGTGACAGGGCCTATAATTCACCCCTCCACTTT. Translating it yields CASSDRAYNSPLHF.

The chain uses TRBV9 and TRBJ1-3, with D perhaps TRBD1 (5 bases). The germline CDR1 and CDR2 sequences are SGDLS and YYNGEE. V dropped 1 base and J dropped 2 bases, with 7 bases sitting between them. There are 14 residues in the CDR3. In DNA, the CDR3 is TGTGCCAGCAGCGTACAGGGAACTGGAAACACCATATATTTT. It yields the protein CASSVQGTGNTIYF.